In this sample, the clone carrying this T cell receptor beta chain turned up a few times. The antigen remains undetermined. The data derive from a study of response to subunit inactivated influenza vaccine. Findings and caveats of the study: That few new T cells are recruited by each seasonal influenza vaccination was the authors' suggestion.

This CDR3 has 14 residues. J was trimmed by 3 bases and V by 9 bases; bases with no gene match: 8. Germline values: CDR1 ENHRY, CDR2 SYGVKD. A single record per CDR3 protein comes from TCRdb applying MiXCR to the RT-PCR reads. This table has hundreds of thousands of distinct CDR3 sequences, approximately 15% appearing once. The origin of this receptor is a man between 50 and 75 years old who received an inactivated influenza vaccine. Sequenced material: CD4+ T cells sorted from PBMCs, taken around 25 months after vaccination. The chain is built from TRBV10-3 and TRBJ1-5, with TRBD1 matching over 7 bases. The CDR3 spells CAIREGQINQPQHF. The CDR3 DNA sequence: TGTGCCATACGAGAGGGACAGATCAATCAGCCCCAGCATTTT.